A single sample gave rise to the 27 T cell receptor beta chains below, sequenced in a study of radiotherapy plus CTLA-4 blockade in lung cancer. Generated by immunoSEQ multiplex PCR, the TCRdb table keeps only in-frame clones and is missing some. The table lists 25,000 to 35,000 clones, over 60% of them singletons, with 4.7% in the top ten. Specimen: peripheral blood, collected from a patient treated with radiotherapy plus ipilimumab. Every receptor here comes from a human donor with non-small cell lung cancer whose response to radiotherapy plus ipilimumab could not be evaluated.

This clone occurred a few times. The chain joins TRBV11-2 to TRBJ2-7; 8 nucleotides align to TRBD1. With 3 bases clipped from V and 4 bases from J, the junction kept 8 bases outside the gene matches. Germline V gene sequence: CDR1 SGHAT, CDR2 FQNNGV. CDR3 length equals 15 residues. CDR3 nucleotide sequence: TGTGCCAGCAGCTTTGGTCATCAGGGGGCTTACGAGCAGTACTTC. Its translation: CASSFGHQGAYEQYF.

In this sample, this clone turned up once. The V gene is TRBV2, the J gene TRBJ1-6; TRBD1 matches at 10 bases. Germline V gives CDR1 SNHLY, CDR2 FYNNEI. V shed 8 bases and J 8 bases; nucleotides not matched to a gene: 0. The CDR3 consists of 12 residues. The CDR3, as DNA: TGTGCCAGCGGACAGGGGGATTCACCCCTCCACTTT. Its translation: CASGQGDSPLHF.

The chain uses TRBV2 and TRBJ2-3; 9 bases match TRBD2. The trim removed 6 bases at V and 4 bases at J, leaving 5 bases unmatched. Germline assignment: CDR1 SNHLY and CDR2 FYNNEI. The CDR3 length is 14 residues. CDR3 bases: TGTGCCAGCAGAGCGGGAGGAGACGCAGATACGCAGTATTTT. Its translation is CASRAGGDADTQYF.

The V call is TRBV2, the J call TRBJ1-2; unclear D gene. Germline V gene data show CDR1 as SNHLY and CDR2 as FYNNEI. The CDR3 runs 13 residues. Trimming shortened V by 3 bases and J by 6 bases, and 11 bases separated the two germline ends. CDR3 in amino acids: CASSDSSIDGYTF. In nucleotides, the CDR3 is TGTGCCAGCAGTGATAGTTCTATCGATGGCTACACCTTC.

The chain has TRBV7-9 and TRBJ1-1; 7 nucleotides agree with TRBD1. J was trimmed by 6 bases and V by 1 base; bases with no gene match: 2. The CDR3 runs 13 residues. Looked up from germline, CDR1 is SEHNR and CDR2 is FQNEAQ (reference sequence). CDR3 region: CASSLVQGAEAFF. CDR3 coding DNA: TGTGCCAGCAGCTTAGTCCAGGGGGCTGAAGCTTTCTTT.

J is TRBJ2-7 and V is TRBV11-3, with D possibly TRBD1 on 5 matching bases. Germline V lookup: CDR1 SGHNT, CDR2 YENEEA. V lost 0 bases to trimming and J lost 13 bases, with 13 bases between them. This CDR3 comprises 12 residues. CDR3 in amino acids: CASSLDLTAFYF. CDR3 nucleotide sequence: TGTGCCAGCAGCTTAGATCTGACAGCCTTCTACTTC.

The gene calls are TRBV7-2 and TRBJ2-1; possibly TRBD2 for D (5 bases). Trimming took 5 bases from V and 8 from J, leaving 7 bases between them. CDR1 is SGHTA and CDR2 is FQGNSA in the germline V gene. The CDR3 sequence is 11 residues long. CDR3 coding DNA: TGTGCCAGCAGCGCCGGGGATGAGCAGTTCTTC. Its translation is CASSAGDEQFF.

The CDR3 is CASSIRGTSGRGRFGYEQYF. The CDR3 coding sequence is TGTGCCAGTAGTATCCGGGGGACTAGCGGGAGGGGTCGATTCGGCTACGAGCAGTACTTC. The V gene is TRBV19, the J gene TRBJ2-7; 16 bases agree with TRBD2. There are 20 residues in the CDR3. CDR1 is LNHDA and CDR2 is SQIVND in the germline V gene (reference sequence). V shed 3 bases and J 3 bases; nucleotides not matched to a gene: 14.

This clone was found once. The V call is TRBV28, the J call TRBJ2-1; no clear D gene. CDR1 and CDR2 (germline): MDHEN, SYDVKM. V lost 8 bases, J lost 5 bases, and 7 bases lay in between. The CDR3 is 11 amino acids. CDR3 sequence reads: CASLRNNEQFF. In nucleotides, the CDR3 is TGTGCCAGCTTGCGGAACAATGAGCAGTTCTTC.

The chain has TRBV30 and TRBJ2-2; TRBD2 might be the D (6 bases). Trimming pared 8 bases from V and 0 bases from J, leaving 16 bases between. CDR1 and CDR2 (germline): GTSNPN, SVGIG (reference sequence). The CDR3 length is 15 residues. The CDR3: CARLGRRSNTGELFF. In DNA form, the CDR3 reads TGTGCCCGTCTGGGGAGGCGTTCGAACACCGGGGAGCTGTTTTTT. Together with reference TRBV30 and TRBJ2-2, the CDR3 gives the full variable domain: SQTIHQWPATLVQPVGSPLSLECTVEGTSNPNLYWYRQAAGRGLQLLFYSVGIGQISSEVPQNLSASRPQDRQFILSSKKLLLSDSGFYLCARLGRRSNTGELFFGEGSRLTVL.

Only one count was recorded for this clone. The chain joins TRBV11-2 to TRBJ2-1; the match to TRBD1 covers 12 bases. With 5 bases clipped from V and 7 bases from J, the junction kept 18 bases outside the gene matches. The V gene's germline CDR1 is SGHAT and CDR2 FQNNGV. There are 19 residues in the CDR3. DNA of the CDR3: TGTGCCAGCAGCCGGACGGGACAGGGGGCCCGTACGGGTCGGAATGAGCAGTTCTTC. Protein product: CASSRTGQGARTGRNEQFF.

The chain has TRBV7-2 and TRBJ2-7; 9 bases agree with TRBD2. Germline loops: CDR1 SGHTA, CDR2 FQGNSA. V trimming: 1 base; J trimming: 4 bases; junction bases outside the gene matches: 14. The length of the CDR3 is 18 residues. CDR3 sequence (DNA): TGTGCCAGCAGCTTAGGAGCGGGAGGCCTCCGTGACCTATACGAGCAGTACTTC. It yields the protein CASSLGAGGLRDLYEQYF.

The chain uses TRBV30 and TRBJ2-3; 8 bases agree with TRBD2. V dropped 3 bases and J dropped 1; count of bases not matched to a gene: 9. Germline V gene data show CDR1 as GTSNPN and CDR2 as SVGIG (reference sequence). CDR3 size: 16 residues. CDR3 protein: CAWRKISGIGTDTQYF. CDR3 sequence (DNA): TGTGCCTGGAGGAAGATTAGCGGGATAGGCACAGATACGCAGTATTTT.

This chain connects TRBV5-1 to TRBJ2-2; D might be TRBD2 (5 bases). Between the trimmed V and J ends, which lost 4 bases and 5 bases, there was a span of 15 bases. The CDR3 has 15 residues. Germline CDR1 and CDR2: SGHRS and YFSETQ. CDR3 DNA sequence: TGCGCCAGCAGCCTGGTCGTAGCGCCTACCGGGGAGCTGTTTTTT. It specifies CASSLVVAPTGELFF.

This chain links TRBV30 with TRBJ2-5; D gene ambiguous. Between the trimmed V and J ends, which lost 5 bases and 5 bases, there was a span of 12 bases. CDR3 size: 12 residues. Germline assignment: CDR1 GTSNPN and CDR2 SVGIG (reference sequence). The CDR3 here is CAWAEYGETQYF. CDR3 coding DNA: TGTGCCTGGGCGGAGTACGGGGAGACCCAGTACTTC.

This chain joins TRBV6-1 and TRBJ2-7; TRBD1 matches 9 bases. Germline CDR1 MNHNS, CDR2 SASEGT. V lost 7 bases, J lost 7 bases, and 11 bases stayed unmatched. The CDR3 runs to 14 residues. DNA for the CDR3: TGTGCCAGCATTATGGGGGACAGGGCTGGGGAGCAGTACTTC. Residues: CASIMGDRAGEQYF.

Only a few counts were recorded for this clone. CDR3 sequence: CASSATGTAFYEQYF. The CDR3 DNA is TGTGCCAGCAGCGCTACCGGGACAGCCTTCTACGAGCAGTACTTC. The V gene is TRBV9, the J gene TRBJ2-7; TRBD1 matches at 7 bases. The CDR3 totals 15 residues. CDR1 and CDR2 (germline): SGDLS, YYNGEE. V lost 3 bases, J lost 3 bases, and 9 bases stayed unmatched.

The chain has TRBV5-6 and TRBJ2-3, with 7 bases aligning to TRBD2. The CDR3 is 16 amino acids. CDR1 SGHDT and CDR2 YYEEEE come from the germline V gene. With 0 bases clipped from V and 4 bases from J, the junction kept 8 bases outside the gene matches. The CDR3 spells CASSLVLAGAADTQYF. In DNA, the CDR3 is TGTGCCAGCAGCTTGGTTTTGGCGGGAGCCGCAGATACGCAGTATTTT.

Here the CDR3 DNA reads TGTGCCAGCAGCCCGACAAGGGACTTCCACGAGCAGTACTTC. It translates to CASSPTRDFHEQYF. The gene calls are TRBV5-4 and TRBJ2-7, with a tentative D call TRBD2 (6 bases). This CDR3 region has 14 residues. Germline V gene sequence: CDR1 SGHNT, CDR2 YYREEE (reference sequence). Trimming took off 4 bases at V and 5 bases at J, with 16 bases between the two ends. Full variable domain (remainder filled in from reference TRBV5-4 and TRBJ2-7): ETGVTQSPTHLIKTRGQQVTLRCSSQSGHNTVSWYQQALGQGPQFIFQYYREEENGRGNFPPRFSGLQFPNYSSELNVNALELDDSALYLCASSPTRDFHEQYFGPGTRLTVT.

This clone occurred a few times. This chain connects TRBV30 to TRBJ2-3, with D tentatively TRBD2 (7 bases). The V end lost 0 bases, the J end lost 5 bases, and 12 bases lay between the germline ends. Looked up from germline, CDR1 is GTSNPN and CDR2 is SVGIG (reference sequence). The CDR3 extends over 14 amino acids. The CDR3 loop is CAWSVGGPEDTQYF. The CDR3 DNA follows: TGTGCCTGGAGTGTCGGGGGGCCGGAAGATACGCAGTATTTT. The full variable domain, with the rest looked up from reference TRBV30 and TRBJ2-3, is SQTIHQWPATLVQPVGSPLSLECTVEGTSNPNLYWYRQAAGRGLQLLFYSVGIGQISSEVPQNLSASRPQDRQFILSSKKLLLSDSGFYLCAWSVGGPEDTQYFGPGTRLTVL.

This chain connects TRBV5-1 to TRBJ2-6; the match to TRBD1 covers 8 bases. With 4 bases clipped from V and 5 bases from J, the junction kept 8 bases outside the gene matches. CDR3 length equals 16 residues. Germline V CDR1 and CDR2: SGHRS, YFSETQ. CDR3 in DNA: TGCGCCAGCAGCCTCGGACAGGGTGGGAGGGCCAACGTCCTGACTTTC. Protein sequence: CASSLGQGGRANVLTF.

The chain couples TRBV7-8 to TRBJ2-3, with TRBD2 as a possible D gene (5 bases). CDR1 is SGHVS, CDR2 FQNEAQ, per germline. The CDR3 has 17 residues. The germline V and J ends were trimmed by 2 bases and 0 bases, with 15 bases remaining between them. CDR3: CASSLRELRTSTDTQYF. For the CDR3, the DNA is TGTGCCAGCAGCTTAAGGGAGTTGCGAACTAGCACAGATACGCAGTATTTT.

This clone was detected only a few times. The V and J genes are TRBV6-5 and TRBJ2-7, with 7 bases lining up with TRBD1. Trimming removed 7 bases from V and 6 bases from J; junction bases left unmatched: 3. The CDR3 contains 11 residues. The germline V gene encodes CDR1 MNHEY and CDR2 SVGAGI. CDR3 sequence (DNA): TGTGCCAGCACCAACAGGGGCGAGCAGTACTTC. This codes for CASTNRGEQYF.

The rearrangement links TRBV28 to TRBJ2-3, with 10 bases fitting TRBD1. The ends lost 3 bases at V and 4 bases at J; junction bases unmatched: 4. The CDR3 length is 15 residues. Per the germline V gene, CDR1 is MDHEN and CDR2 is SYDVKM. This CDR3 reads CASSLTGTGADTQYF. The CDR3 bases are TGTGCCAGCAGTTTGACAGGGACAGGGGCAGATACGCAGTATTTT.

V is TRBV28 and J is TRBJ1-2, with 7 nucleotides matching TRBD1. V lost 7 bases to trimming and J lost 5 bases; unmatched junction nucleotides: 10. This CDR3 region has 14 residues. Germline CDR1 reads MDHEN; CDR2 reads SYDVKM. CDR3 amino acids: CASTTGERMYGYTF. The CDR3 DNA sequence: TGTGCCAGCACCACAGGGGAGAGAATGTATGGCTACACCTTC.

This chain links TRBV6-1 with TRBJ1-1, with 9 bases aligning to TRBD1. The CDR3 contains 15 residues. CDR1 is MNHNS and CDR2 is SASEGT in the germline V gene. The V segment lost 5 bases and the J segment 5 bases; nucleotides outside the gene matches: 9. CDR3 nucleotide sequence: TGTGCCAGCAGTCCGTGGACAGGGGTTGGTACTGAAGCTTTCTTT. Translating gives CASSPWTGVGTEAFF.

This clone was found once. The chain is built from TRBV6-5 and TRBJ1-2; tentative D call: TRBD1 (6 bases). The germline V gene has CDR1 MNHEY and CDR2 SVGAGI. This CDR3 spans 10 amino acids. Trimming removed 5 bases from V and 9 bases from J, with 7 bases in between. The CDR3 is CASSDRSYTF. The CDR3 DNA is TGTGCCAGCAGTGACAGGAGCTACACCTTC.